A selection of T cell receptor beta chains follows, all from one sample in a study of T cells in Graves' hyperthyroidism and ophthalmopathy. Each CDR3 protein is one row after TCRdb ran MiXCR on the multiplex PCR reads. This table holds approximately 520,000 distinct CDR3 sequences, less than 25% found once. Specimen: blood. All receptors derive from a man in his late teens or twenties with Graves' hyperthyroidism. Both conserved end residues are part of each CDR3.

v_call cdr3_aa
TRBV5-1 CASSGQGQGYYGYTF
TRBV9 CASSATVSGQVFF
TRBV30 CAWSVGSTGDGYTF
TRBV3-1 CASSQRRDLNTEAFF
TRBV7-2 CASSDDATTYEQYF
TRBV28 CASSLWAGGFQETQYF
TRBV13 CASSLGPEIETQYF
TRBV3-1 CATDRGGNTEAFF
TRBV20-1 CSARSPPGTQYF
TRBV19 CASSDAADQPQHF
TRBV15 CATSREAEQETQYF
TRBV7-2 CASSMTGEGTEAFF
TRBV12-3/TRBV12-4 CASSYSEGPTGELFF
TRBV29-1 CSVEIWETQYF
TRBV12-3/TRBV12-4 CASSLDVEGSYF
TRBV4-1 CASSPDISPGSPLHF
TRBV6-2/TRBV6-3 CASSRILGGQVVRGPQHF
TRBV6-1 CATLDTNTYEQYF
TRBV12-5 CASGDHEQYF
TRBV6-5 CASSYGDTENTEAFF
TRBV6-2/TRBV6-3 CASSYLRSWREGFGELFF
TRBV5-1 CASSKDSMDGYTF
TRBV2 CASSEAIGTEVNYGYTF
TRBV11-2 CASSLEGWGYTGELFF
TRBV6-1 CASSEVWDFYEQYF
TRBV7-2 CASSGGQSSYEQYF
TRBV27 CASSLNGGVNTGELFF
TRBV30 CAWSELYEQYF